This T cell receptor (beta chain) was identified during a study of cytomegalovirus exposure and HLA in healthy donors. Germline CDR1 reads SGHRS; CDR2 reads YFSETQ. V shed 0 bases and J shed 5 bases, with 12 bases lying between them. This CDR3 is built from 14 residues. A multiplex PCR was run with 60 Vbeta primers and 13 Jbeta primers. Method: immunoSEQ multiplex PCR; TCRdb's copy keeps in-frame clones and lacks some. The table lists about 170,000 clones, 65% to 85% of them singletons, with approximately 2.4% in the top ten. The origin of this receptor is a male donor in good health and CMV-seronegative. What was sequenced was PBMCs. The rearrangement joins TRBV5-1 to TRBJ2-7; D may be TRBD1 (5 bases). CDR3 loop: CASSLEQVGNEQYF. CDR3 sequence (DNA): TGCGCCAGCAGCTTGGAACAGGTAGGGAACGAGCAGTACTTC.